The sequence of this T cell receptor (beta chain) was determined in a study of blood T cell repertoires in COVID-19. About the study: Acute and convalescent COVID-19 specimens originated in the United States, Italy and Spain. The cDNA or gDNA used as material had been derived from T cells, B-cell-depleted T cells, or PBMCs.

The CDR3 has 12 residues. The germline V gene encodes CDR1 LNHNV and CDR2 YYDKDF (reference sequence). The J segment lost 6 bases and the V segment lost 7 bases, leaving 5 bases of the junction unmatched. Original processing methods: Amplification of reference gene primers provided the estimated nucleated cell counts. Method: immunoSEQ multiplex PCR; TCRdb's copy keeps in-frame clones and lacks some. V, J and clone size reflect that table, while D and trimming were determined from the DNA. The sample shows roughly 150,000 clones, around 89% of them seen only once. This chain uses TRBV15 with TRBJ1-2, with 7 bases matching TRBD1. The sample taken for sequencing was peripheral blood. The clonotype was recovered from a man aged 60 to 69 with acute or convalescent COVID-19. The CDR3 nucleotides read TGTGCCACCACGGACAGGTATGATGGCTACACCTTC. This gives the protein CATTDRYDGYTF. The whole variable domain, filled in from reference TRBV15 and TRBJ1-2, reads DAMVIQNPRYQVTQFGKPVTLSCSQTLNHNVMYWYQQKSSQAPKLLFHYYDKDFNNEADTPDNFQSRRPNTSFCFLDIRSPGLGDTAMYLCATTDRYDGYTFGSGTRLTVV.